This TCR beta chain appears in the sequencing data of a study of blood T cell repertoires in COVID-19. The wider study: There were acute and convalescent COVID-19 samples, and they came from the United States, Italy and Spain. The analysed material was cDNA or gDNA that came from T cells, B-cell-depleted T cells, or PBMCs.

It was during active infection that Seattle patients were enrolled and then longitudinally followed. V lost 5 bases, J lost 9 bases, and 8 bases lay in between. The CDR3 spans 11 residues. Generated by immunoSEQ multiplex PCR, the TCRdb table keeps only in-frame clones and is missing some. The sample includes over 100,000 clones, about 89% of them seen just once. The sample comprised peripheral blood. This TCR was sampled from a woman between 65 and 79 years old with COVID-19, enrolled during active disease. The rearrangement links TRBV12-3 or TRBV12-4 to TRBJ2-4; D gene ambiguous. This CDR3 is CASSETRIQYF. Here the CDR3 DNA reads TGTGCCAGCAGTGAGACTCGCATTCAGTACTTC.